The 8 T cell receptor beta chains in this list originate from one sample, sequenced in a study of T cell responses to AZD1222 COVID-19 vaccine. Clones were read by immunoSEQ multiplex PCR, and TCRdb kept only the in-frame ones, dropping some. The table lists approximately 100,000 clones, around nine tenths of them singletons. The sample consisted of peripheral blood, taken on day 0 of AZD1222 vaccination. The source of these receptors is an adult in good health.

CDR3 sequence (DNA): TGTGCCAGCAGCTTTGTAGCGGGAGCCCACGAGCAGTACTTC. Translated: CASSFVAGAHEQYF. J is TRBJ2-7 and V is TRBV7-9; TRBD2 agrees at 9 bases. The CDR3 covers 14 residues. V lost 3 bases and J lost 5; bases outside the gene matches: 5. The germline gives CDR1 SEHNR, CDR2 FQNEAQ (reference sequence).

In DNA, the CDR3 is TGTGCCAGCAGTCAAGAGGGGACAGGGAGGATCAATGAGCAGTTCTTC. Protein: CASSQEGTGRINEQFF. V gene TRBV6-1 combines with J gene TRBJ2-1, with 9 positions matching TRBD1. The CDR3 is 16 residues long. V was pared by 5 bases and J by 6 bases, with 11 bases of the junction left unmatched. The germline V gene has CDR1 MNHNS and CDR2 SASEGT.

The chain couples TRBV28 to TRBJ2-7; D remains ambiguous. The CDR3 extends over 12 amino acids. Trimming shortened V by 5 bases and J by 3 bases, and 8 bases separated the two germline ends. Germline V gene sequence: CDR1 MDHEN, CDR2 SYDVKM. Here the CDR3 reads CASSRKGYEQYF. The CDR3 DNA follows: TGTGCCAGCAGTAGGAAGGGCTACGAGCAGTACTTC. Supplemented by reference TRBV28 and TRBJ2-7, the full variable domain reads DVKVTQSSRYLVKRTGEKVFLECVQDMDHENMFWYRQDPGLGLRLIYFSYDVKMKEKGDIPEGYSVSREKKERFSLILESASTNQTSMYLCASSRKGYEQYFGPGTRLTVT.

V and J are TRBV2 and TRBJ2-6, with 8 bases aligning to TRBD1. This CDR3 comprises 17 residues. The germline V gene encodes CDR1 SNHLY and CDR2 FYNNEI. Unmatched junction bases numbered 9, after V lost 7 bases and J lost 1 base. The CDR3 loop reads CASIRTGRFSGANVLTF. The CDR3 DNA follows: TGTGCCAGCATCAGGACAGGGAGGTTTTCTGGGGCCAACGTCCTGACTTTC.

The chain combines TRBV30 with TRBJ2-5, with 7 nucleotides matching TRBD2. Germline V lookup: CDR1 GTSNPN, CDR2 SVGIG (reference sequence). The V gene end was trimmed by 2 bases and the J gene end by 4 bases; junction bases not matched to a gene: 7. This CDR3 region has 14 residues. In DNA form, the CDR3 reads TGTGCCTGGAGTACGGGAGGTTCAGGAGAGACCCAGTACTTC. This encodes CAWSTGGSGETQYF.

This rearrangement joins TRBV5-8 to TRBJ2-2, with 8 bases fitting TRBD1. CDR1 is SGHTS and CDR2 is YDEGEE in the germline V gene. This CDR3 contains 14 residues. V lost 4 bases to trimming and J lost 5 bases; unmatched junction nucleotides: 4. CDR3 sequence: CASSTGTGTGELFF. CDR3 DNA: TGTGCCAGCAGCACCGGGACAGGAACCGGGGAGCTGTTTTTT.

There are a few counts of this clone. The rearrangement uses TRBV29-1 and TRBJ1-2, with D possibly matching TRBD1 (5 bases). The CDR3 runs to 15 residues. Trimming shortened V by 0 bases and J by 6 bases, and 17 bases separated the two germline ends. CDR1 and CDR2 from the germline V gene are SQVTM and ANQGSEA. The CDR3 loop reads CSVEDLGGDLDGYTF. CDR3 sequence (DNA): TGCAGCGTTGAAGATCTGGGGGGAGACTTGGATGGCTACACCTTC.

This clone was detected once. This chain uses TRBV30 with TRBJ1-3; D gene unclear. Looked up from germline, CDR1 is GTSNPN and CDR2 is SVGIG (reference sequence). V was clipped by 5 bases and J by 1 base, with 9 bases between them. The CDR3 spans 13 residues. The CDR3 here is CAWAFDSGNTIYF. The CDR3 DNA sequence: TGTGCCTGGGCCTTTGATTCTGGAAACACCATATATTTT.